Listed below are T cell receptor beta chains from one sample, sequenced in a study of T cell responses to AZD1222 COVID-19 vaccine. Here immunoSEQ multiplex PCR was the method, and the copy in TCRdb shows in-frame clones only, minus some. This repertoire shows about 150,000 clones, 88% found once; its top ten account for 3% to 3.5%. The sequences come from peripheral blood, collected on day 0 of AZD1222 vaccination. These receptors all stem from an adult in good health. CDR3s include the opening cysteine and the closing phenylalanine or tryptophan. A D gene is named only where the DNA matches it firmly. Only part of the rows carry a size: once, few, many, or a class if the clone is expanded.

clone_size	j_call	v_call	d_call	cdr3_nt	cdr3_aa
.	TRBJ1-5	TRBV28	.	TGTGCCAGCCGCTTTTCAGGGGATAGCAATCAGCCCCAGCATTTT	CASRFSGDSNQPQHF
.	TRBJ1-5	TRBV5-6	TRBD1	TGTGCCAGCAGCTCAGGGGGCTATAGCAATCAGCCCCAGCATTTT	CASSSGGYSNQPQHF
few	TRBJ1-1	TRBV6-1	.	TGTGCCAGCAGTGAATCTACAGGAAACACTGAAGCTTTCTTT	CASSESTGNTEAFF
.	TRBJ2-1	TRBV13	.	TGTGCCAGCAAGTCTGATTCGACAGGCTACAATGAGCAGTTCTTC	CASKSDSTGYNEQFF
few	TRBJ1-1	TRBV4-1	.	TGCGCCAGCAGCCAGCCATGGACATCACATACTGAAGCTTTCTTT	CASSQPWTSHTEAFF
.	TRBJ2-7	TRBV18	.	TGTGCCAGCTCACCATCCAGCGGGTCCTACGAGCAGTACTTC	CASSPSSGSYEQYF
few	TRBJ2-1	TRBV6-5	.	TGTGCCAGCAGAAACTCCTGGAGCTCCTACAATGAGCAGTTCTTC	CASRNSWSSYNEQFF
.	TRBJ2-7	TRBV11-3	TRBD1	TGTGCCAGCAGCCTCGACAGGGACCACGAGCAGTACTTC	CASSLDRDHEQYF
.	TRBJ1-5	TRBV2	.	TGTGCCAGCAGGGCAGGGCCCCCTACACCCCAGCATTTT	CASRAGPPTPQHF
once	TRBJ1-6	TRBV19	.	TGTGCCACCTCACCCGCACAGGGCTATTCACCCCTCCACTTT	CATSPAQGYSPLHF
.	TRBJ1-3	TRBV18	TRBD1	TGTGCCAGCTCACCACCGTGGACAGGGGGAGCTGGAAACACCATATATTTT	CASSPPWTGGAGNTIYF
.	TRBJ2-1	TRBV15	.	TGTGCCACCAGCAGGGGTCGGGATGTGTATGAGCAGTTCTTC	CATSRGRDVYEQFF
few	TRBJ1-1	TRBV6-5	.	TGTGCCAGCAGTTACGAAGGGGACACTGAAGCTTTCTTT	CASSYEGDTEAFF
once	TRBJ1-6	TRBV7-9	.	TGTGCCAGCAGCCTCGACAACTATAATTCACCCCTCCACTTT	CASSLDNYNSPLHF
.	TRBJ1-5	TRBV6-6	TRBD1	TGTGCCAGCAGTTACTACACAGGGGATGGGCAGCCCCAGCATTTT	CASSYYTGDGQPQHF
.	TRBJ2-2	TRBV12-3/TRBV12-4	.	TGTGCCAGCAGTCTTCGCCTCACCGGGGAGCTGTTTTTT	CASSLRLTGELFF
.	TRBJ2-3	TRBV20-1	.	TGCAGTGCTAGTCTGGGGGGCGAGGATACGCAGTATTTT	CSASLGGEDTQYF
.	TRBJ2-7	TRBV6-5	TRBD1	TGTGCCAGCAGTAACCGGGACAGGTCGATCTACGAGCAGTACTTC	CASSNRDRSIYEQYF
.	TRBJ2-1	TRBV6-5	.	TGTGCCAGCAGTTACGGTTTCGGAAACAATGAGCAGTTCTTC	CASSYGFGNNEQFF
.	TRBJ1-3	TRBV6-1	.	TGTGCCAGCAGTGAAACACCGCTCGCCCGCTCTGGAAACACCATATATTTT	CASSETPLARSGNTIYF
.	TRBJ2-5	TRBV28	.	TGTGTCGTTGGACGGGGCCAAGAGACCCAGTACTTC	CVVGRGQETQYF
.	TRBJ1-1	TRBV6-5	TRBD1	TGTGCCAGCAGTCGGAGGGACAGGGGCACTGAAGCTTTCTTT	CASSRRDRGTEAFF
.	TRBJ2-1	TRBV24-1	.	TGTGCCACCAGTAACACAGGGCTCTCTGGTGAGCAGTTCTTC	CATSNTGLSGEQFF
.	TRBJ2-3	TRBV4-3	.	TGCGCCAGCAGCCAAGATCATCTGGCGAGCACAGATACGCAGTATTTT	CASSQDHLASTDTQYF
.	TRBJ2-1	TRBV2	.	TGTGCCAGCAGTGACGGGTCGGTACCGAACAATGAGCAGTTCTTC	CASSDGSVPNNEQFF
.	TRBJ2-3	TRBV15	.	TGTGCCACCAGCCCACATATCGGAGATACGCAGTATTTT	CATSPHIGDTQYF
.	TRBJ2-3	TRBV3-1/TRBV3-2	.	TGTGCCAGCAGCCCCCGACCGGACACAGATACGCAGTATTTT	CASSPRPDTDTQYF
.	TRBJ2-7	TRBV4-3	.	TGCGCCAGCAGCCAAGGCCCCGACCAGGGGGGCTACGAGCAGTACTTC	CASSQGPDQGGYEQYF
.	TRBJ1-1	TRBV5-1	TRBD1	TGCGCCAGCTTTTCGGGGACAGTGAACACTGAAGCTTTCTTT	CASFSGTVNTEAFF
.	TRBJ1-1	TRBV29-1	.	TGCAGTTCGACGACGGGGAACACTGAAGCTTTCTTT	CSSTTGNTEAFF
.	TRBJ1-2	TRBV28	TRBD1	TGTGCCAGCACCCTGGGAGGGGGCCGGGTCGACTATGGCTACACCTTC	CASTLGGGRVDYGYTF
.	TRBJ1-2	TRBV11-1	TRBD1	TGTGCCAGCAGACCAACCGGGACAGGGTATGGCTACACCTTC	CASRPTGTGYGYTF
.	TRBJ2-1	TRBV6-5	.	TGTGCCAGCAGTTACGTGTCCCACCGGGGACACAATGAGCAGTTCTTC	CASSYVSHRGHNEQFF
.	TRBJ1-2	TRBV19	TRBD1	TGTGCCAGTAGTATAGAAGCGCGGACAGGGGGAACGGGAGGCTACACCTTC	CASSIEARTGGTGGYTF
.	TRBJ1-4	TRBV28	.	TGTGCCAGCAGAACATCCAGGGGAGCTAATGAAAAACTGTTTTTT	CASRTSRGANEKLFF
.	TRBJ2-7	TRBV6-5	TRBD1	TGTGCCAGCAGCCTGGGACAGGGTGCGTACGAGCAGTACTTC	CASSLGQGAYEQYF
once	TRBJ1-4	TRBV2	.	TGTGCCAGCACCTTGACCTGGATACAGGAAAAACTGTTTTTT	CASTLTWIQEKLFF
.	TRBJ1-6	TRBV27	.	TGTGCCAGCAGCAGGACAGCTTATAATTCACCCCTCCACTTT	CASSRTAYNSPLHF
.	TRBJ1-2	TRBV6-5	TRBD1	TGTGCCAGCAGTCCGATGGACAGGGGAAATGGCTACACCTTC	CASSPMDRGNGYTF
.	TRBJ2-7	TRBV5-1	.	TGCGCCAGCAGCTTCACAGGCAAAGCCTACGAGCAGTACTTC	CASSFTGKAYEQYF
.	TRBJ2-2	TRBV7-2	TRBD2	TGTGCCAGCAGCTTAGGGCCTAGCGGGGGGGCGTCCGGGGAGCTGTTTTTT	CASSLGPSGGASGELFF
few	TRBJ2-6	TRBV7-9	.	TGTGCCAGCAGCTTAAGTCAGCTCTCTGGGGCCAACGTCCTGACTTTC	CASSLSQLSGANVLTF
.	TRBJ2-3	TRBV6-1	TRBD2	TGTGCCAGCAGTGAGTCACTAGCGGGGGGCCAAGATACGCAGTATTTT	CASSESLAGGQDTQYF
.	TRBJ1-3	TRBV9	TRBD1	TGTGCCAGCAGCGGATGGGACAGGGGGTCGGGAAACACCATATATTTT	CASSGWDRGSGNTIYF
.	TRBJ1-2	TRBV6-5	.	TGTGCCAGCAGTTCATTAGGGACGGACGTTCGGTACACCTTC	CASSSLGTDVRYTF
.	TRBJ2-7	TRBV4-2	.	TGTGCCAGCAGCCAAGATCTGGAGGGGGGGTTCAGCTCCTACGAGCAGTACTTC	CASSQDLEGGFSSYEQYF
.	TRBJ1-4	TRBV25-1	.	TGTGCCTCCCGGGACAATAATGAAAAACTGTTTTTT	CASRDNNEKLFF
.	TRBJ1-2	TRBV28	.	TGTGCCAGCAGTTTGGGCAGCGGGGGCTATGGCTACACCTTC	CASSLGSGGYGYTF
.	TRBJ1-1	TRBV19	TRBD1	TGTGCCAGTAGTACTCAGACAGGGCGGACTGAAGCTTTCTTT	CASSTQTGRTEAFF
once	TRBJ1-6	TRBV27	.	TGTGCCAGCAGTTTAGGACGGCCCCTAACCCTCCACTTT	CASSLGRPLTLHF
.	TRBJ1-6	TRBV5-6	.	TGTGCCAGCAGCTGGGGAAATTCACCCCTCCACTTT	CASSWGNSPLHF
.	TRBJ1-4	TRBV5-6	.	TGTGCCAGCAGCTTGGCGGGGGCCGGTGAAAAACTGTTTTTT	CASSLAGAGEKLFF
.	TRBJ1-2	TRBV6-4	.	TGTGCCAGCAGACTCGGGGAGGAGTATGGCTACACCTTC	CASRLGEEYGYTF
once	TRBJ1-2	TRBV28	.	TGTGCCAGCAGTTTAGGCCAGGGCAACTATGGCTACACCTTC	CASSLGQGNYGYTF
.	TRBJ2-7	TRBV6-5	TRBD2	TGTGCCAGCAGTCCGGGGAGGGACTACGAGCAGTACTTC	CASSPGRDYEQYF
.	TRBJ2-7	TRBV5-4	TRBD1	TGTGCCAGCAGCCTAGGGGGACAGGGGATGGGCGAGCAGTACTTC	CASSLGGQGMGEQYF
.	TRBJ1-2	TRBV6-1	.	TGTGCCAGCAGTGAAGGTTGGGGGGTCAGTGGCTACACCTTC	CASSEGWGVSGYTF
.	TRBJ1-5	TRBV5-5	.	TGTGCCAGCAGCTTGGATCCGGTCAATCAGCCCCAGCATTTT	CASSLDPVNQPQHF
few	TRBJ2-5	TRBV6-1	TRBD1	TGTGCCAGCAGTGAAAACGCGATGGGACAGGGGGGTCGGACCCAGTACTTC	CASSENAMGQGGRTQYF